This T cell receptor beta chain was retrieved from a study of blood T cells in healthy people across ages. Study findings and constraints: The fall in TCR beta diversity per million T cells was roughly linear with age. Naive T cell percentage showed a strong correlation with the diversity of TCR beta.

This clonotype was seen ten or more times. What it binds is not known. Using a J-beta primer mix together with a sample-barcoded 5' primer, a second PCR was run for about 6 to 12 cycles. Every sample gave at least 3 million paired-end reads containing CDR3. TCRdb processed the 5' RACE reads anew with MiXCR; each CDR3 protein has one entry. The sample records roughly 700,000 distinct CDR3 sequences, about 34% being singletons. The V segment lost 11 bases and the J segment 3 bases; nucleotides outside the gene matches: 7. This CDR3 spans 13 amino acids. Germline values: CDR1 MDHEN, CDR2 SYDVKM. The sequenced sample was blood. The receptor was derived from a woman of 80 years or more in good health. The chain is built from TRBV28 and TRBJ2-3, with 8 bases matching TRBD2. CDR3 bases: TGTGCCGAAAATTCGGGGGGGACAGATACGCAGTATTTT. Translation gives CAENSGGTDTQYF.